Below, one T cell receptor (beta chain) is given with its context. This record comes from a study of T cell changes during pregnancy in multiple sclerosis. Assay: immunoSEQ multiplex PCR; the TCRdb copy retains only in-frame clones and omits some. This table holds about 13,000 clones, about nine tenths found once. Between the trimmed V and J ends, which lost 6 bases and 5 bases, there was a span of 14 bases. Germline V lookup: CDR1 SNHLY, CDR2 FYNNEI. The CDR3 loop spans 15 amino acids. This clonotype was obtained from a female donor with multiple sclerosis, enrolled in a pregnancy study. V and J are TRBV2 and TRBJ1-6; no clear D gene. The source material was CD8+ T cells from peripheral blood mononuclear cells, sampled in the first trimester of pregnancy. CDR3 nucleotide sequence: TGTGCCAGCAGGGTTTGGGCGTTGAATAATTCACCCCTCCACTTT. Translating gives CASRVWALNNSPLHF. Looking up the rest from reference TRBV2 and TRBJ1-6 gives the full variable domain: EPEVTQTPSHQVTQMGQEVILRCVPISNHLYFYWYRQILGQKVEFLVSFYNNEISEKSEIFDDQFSVERPDGSNFTLKIRSTKLEDSAMYFCASRVWALNNSPLHFGNGTRLTVT.